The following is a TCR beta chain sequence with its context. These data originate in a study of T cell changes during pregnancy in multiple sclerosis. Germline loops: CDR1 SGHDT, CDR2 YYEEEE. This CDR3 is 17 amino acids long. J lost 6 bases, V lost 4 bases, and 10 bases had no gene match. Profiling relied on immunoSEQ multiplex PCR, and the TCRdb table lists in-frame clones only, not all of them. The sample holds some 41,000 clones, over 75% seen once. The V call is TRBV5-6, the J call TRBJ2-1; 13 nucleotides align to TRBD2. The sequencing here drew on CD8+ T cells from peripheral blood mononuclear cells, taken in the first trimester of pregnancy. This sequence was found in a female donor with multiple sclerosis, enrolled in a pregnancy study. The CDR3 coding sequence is TGTGCCAGCAGCGCGATACCGGGACTAGCGGGGACCAATGAGCAGTTCTTC. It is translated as CASSAIPGLAGTNEQFF.